This TCR beta chain was obtained from a study of blood T cells in healthy people across ages (dated by TCRdb to about 2015). Regarding the complete study: In model experiments, template switching captured roughly one uniquely barcoded TCR beta cDNA molecule for every two T cells. The study measured age-related changes in TCR beta repertoire diversity using deep sequencing normalized with unique cDNA molecular identifiers. Four age groups were formed from the donors: young (average about 16 years), middle-aged (more than 35), aged (about 62) and long-lived (more than 75). Donors of different ages were randomly distributed across sequencing lanes to avoid experimental bias. The study analyzed two additional independent replicas of 1 million unique cDNA reads from the same blood draw for two donors, one aged 18 to 29 and one aged 80 or older.

Library prep was done by 5' RACE. Instrument used: Illumina HiSeq 2500. The second PCR ran for about 6 to 11 cycles and used a J-beta primer mix along with a sample-barcoded 5' primer. A unique molecular identifier was introduced onto each TCR beta cDNA molecule by a template-switch 5' adaptor carrying 12 random nucleotides. At least 3 million CDR3-containing paired-end reads were obtained from each sample. All of the RNA was converted into first-strand cDNA using the Mint cDNA synthesis kit, with a TRBC-specific oligonucleotide serving as the primer. After uracil-DNA glycosylase treatment, a first 18-cycle PCR used universal primers M1SS and BC2_uni_R on all cDNA. In the source study's methods: Each sample was normalized by randomly selecting 1 million high-quality reads, each carrying a distinct molecular identifier. Instead of being binned into consensus sequences, reads with shared molecular identifiers were discarded. MiTCR, set to a Q25 quality threshold and the strictest error-elimination algorithm, was used for CDR3 identification, clonotype clustering and error correction. A nonparametric unseen species model with Euler transformation was used to estimate a lower bound on total TCR beta diversity. TCRdb took the public reads, trimmed them with fastp at Q25, ran MiXCR for clone calling and kept in-frame beta chains. When rows share a CDR3 protein, they turn into one entry using the most common DNA and genes. None of the V and J calls come from the authors' own analysis; TCRdb made them. A total of approximately 1.5 million distinct CDR3 sequences appear in this sample, roughly 30% of them only once. The ten top clones hold roughly 10% of the sample.

V lost 5 bases and J lost 4 bases; the stretch between them is 14 bases long. CDR1 MNHEY and CDR2 SMNVEV are derived from the germline V gene (reference sequence). The CDR3 starts with the cysteine, ends with the phenylalanine, and has 14 residues. The kept DNA is CDR3 alone, 42 bases in frame from the first base. On the study overall, not on this receptor specifically: Because the CMV infection status of the donors was unknown, age-related changes in expanded clonotypes may potentially have been confounded. Observed TCR beta diversity per million T cells fell roughly linearly with age, and a significant reduction was already apparent by age roughly 40. Total diversity estimates from one million sequenced T cells were considered lower bounds and underestimates. The long-lived group showed more naive CD4+ T cells, fewer expanded clones and increased TCR diversity than the aged group, suggesting age selection. Since profiling was done on bulk unsorted PBMCs, naive and antigen-experienced compartments could not be conclusively compared. Observed TCR beta diversity correlated strongly with the percentage of naive T cells measured by flow cytometry.

Systemically healthy Caucasian individuals from Russia, roughly 40 in total and aged roughly 6 to 100 years, were included as donors. Each donor gave about 9.2 milliliters of peripheral blood, drawn into EDTA-treated Vacutainer tubes. Ficoll-Paque density-gradient centrifugation was used to isolate PBMCs, with at least 6 million obtained per sample. Trizol reagent was used to extract total RNA from the PBMCs, yielding at least 6 micrograms per sample. For every donor, an aliquot of PBMCs went through flow cytometry to measure the percentages of naive CD45RAhigh/CD27high T cells. In regard to this clonotype: Its antigen has not been determined. The input lacks base qualities; no much larger clone sits a single base away.

The sequence joins TRBV27 to TRBJ1-1, and TRBD1 may be the D gene, going by 5 matching bases. Sequenced: blood. The origin of this receptor is a woman aged 25 to 39 in good health. The CDR3 loop reads CASSQRDGGTEAFF. The DNA reads TGTGCCAGCAGTCAGCGGGACGGGGGCACTGAAGCTTTCTTT.